A selection of T cell receptor beta chains follows, all from one sample in a study of blood T cell repertoires in COVID-19. Measured with immunoSEQ multiplex PCR; TCRdb has only the in-frame clones, and not every one. The sample holds roughly 400,000 clones; 90% are singletons and the top ten take 0.6%. What was sequenced was PBMCs or T cells enriched from blood (not recorded which). The receptors were gathered from a man aged 18-30 years who had recovered from COVID-19. Both conserved end residues are part of each CDR3. D genes are given only for firm matches. Size is stated for part of the rows, as once, few or many counts, or as a class when the clone is expanded.

J: TRBJ1-2
size: .
D: .
V: TRBV15
CDR3: CATSPPPGKFYGYTF

J: TRBJ1-2
size: .
D: .
V: TRBV9
CDR3: CASSSTSRVYYGYTF

J: TRBJ2-3
size: once
D: .
V: TRBV4-1
CDR3: CASSQPSGPSTDTQYF

J: TRBJ1-5
size: .
D: TRBD1
V: TRBV28
CDR3: CASTPGQGIYQPQHF

J: TRBJ1-6
size: .
D: .
V: TRBV6-5
CDR3: CASRIGAERGSPLHF

J: TRBJ1-2
size: once
D: .
V: TRBV10-3
CDR3: CAIPGAGGYTF

J: TRBJ1-5
size: .
D: .
V: TRBV19
CDR3: CASSIFGRDNQPQHF

J: TRBJ2-7
size: once
D: TRBD2
V: TRBV5-4
CDR3: CASSLGTSGSFSTSYEQYF

J: TRBJ1-3
size: .
D: TRBD1
V: TRBV7-6
CDR3: CASSEWGTEGNTIYF

J: TRBJ2-7
size: .
D: TRBD2
V: TRBV30
CDR3: CAASGGEGYEQYF

J: TRBJ2-7
size: .
D: .
V: TRBV11-3
CDR3: CASSPDSDEQYF

J: TRBJ2-7
size: .
D: TRBD2
V: TRBV7-2
CDR3: CASSSHGGSIGEQYF

J: TRBJ2-2
size: .
D: TRBD2
V: TRBV24-1
CDR3: CATSDASGRTGELFF

J: TRBJ1-2
size: .
D: .
V: TRBV30
CDR3: CAWSVLLLASGGYTF

J: TRBJ1-4
size: .
D: .
V: TRBV3-1/TRBV3-2
CDR3: CASSQDMGKLFF

J: TRBJ1-4
size: .
D: .
V: TRBV19
CDR3: CASSDFWATNEKLFF

J: TRBJ1-1
size: .
D: TRBD1
V: TRBV3-1/TRBV3-2
CDR3: CASSQVGGGSTEAFF

J: TRBJ2-7
size: .
D: .
V: TRBV27
CDR3: CASTSSPRSSYEQYF

J: TRBJ1-1
size: .
D: .
V: TRBV9
CDR3: CASSVAQGSGGEAFF

J: TRBJ2-7
size: few
D: .
V: TRBV7-9
CDR3: CASSGGQDKDYEQYF

J: TRBJ1-6
size: .
D: TRBD1
V: TRBV27
CDR3: CASSRQGNSPLHF

J: TRBJ2-1
size: .
D: TRBD2
V: TRBV4-2
CDR3: CASSQEGLAGAYNEQFF

J: TRBJ2-7
size: .
D: .
V: TRBV7-3
CDR3: CASSLMVRPDEQYF

J: TRBJ1-3
size: .
D: .
V: TRBV5-1
CDR3: CASSLGAGGLGNTIYF

J: TRBJ1-4
size: .
D: TRBD1
V: TRBV30
CDR3: CAWSGTGFLATNEKLFF

J: TRBJ1-3
size: .
D: .
V: TRBV18
CDR3: CASSPRWGQGNTIYF

J: TRBJ1-2
size: .
D: .
V: TRBV7-9
CDR3: CASSLEGGGGYTF

J: TRBJ1-1
size: .
D: TRBD1
V: TRBV27
CDR3: CASRLQGALNTEAFF

J: TRBJ2-1
size: .
D: .
V: TRBV11-1
CDR3: CASSLSQASYNEQFF

J: TRBJ2-7
size: .
D: .
V: TRBV2
CDR3: CASSEELARGGKYF

J: TRBJ2-5
size: .
D: .
V: TRBV13
CDR3: CASSFSGLKETQYF

J: TRBJ1-1
size: .
D: .
V: TRBV3-1/TRBV3-2
CDR3: CASSQLSDSEAFF

J: TRBJ1-6
size: .
D: .
V: TRBV27
CDR3: CASSLPGHSPLHF

J: TRBJ2-7
size: .
D: .
V: TRBV12-3/TRBV12-4
CDR3: CASSLGNYEQYF

J: TRBJ2-1
size: .
D: .
V: TRBV2
CDR3: CASSPDYHEQFF

J: TRBJ2-3
size: .
D: .
V: TRBV9
CDR3: CASSEGNGEEVDTQYF

J: TRBJ1-2
size: .
D: .
V: TRBV19
CDR3: CASSPRPLTLSYGYTF

J: TRBJ2-2
size: few
D: .
V: TRBV5-5
CDR3: CASSSLEASVLYGELFF

J: TRBJ1-4
size: .
D: .
V: TRBV5-4
CDR3: CASSLGGRGDEKLFF

J: TRBJ1-6
size: .
D: TRBD1
V: TRBV4-1
CDR3: CASSQQGQGISNSPLHF

J: TRBJ1-1
size: .
D: TRBD1
V: TRBV4-1
CDR3: CASSQGDSMNTEAFF

J: TRBJ2-2
size: .
D: .
V: TRBV25-1
CDR3: CASTVAVTGELFF

J: TRBJ1-3
size: .
D: .
V: TRBV19
CDR3: CASSISRSLNGNTIYF

J: TRBJ1-1
size: once
D: .
V: TRBV4-1
CDR3: CASSQDRTGPEAFF

J: TRBJ2-3
size: .
D: TRBD2
V: TRBV19
CDR3: CASSNLAGEHTQYF

J: TRBJ1-2
size: .
D: .
V: TRBV27
CDR3: CASRITGTLGYTF

J: TRBJ1-2
size: .
D: .
V: TRBV10-2
CDR3: CASSESQGGYGYTF

J: TRBJ1-1
size: .
D: .
V: TRBV9
CDR3: CASSPTRGNTEAFF

J: TRBJ2-1
size: .
D: .
V: TRBV5-8
CDR3: CASSSEGASYNEQFF

J: TRBJ2-1
size: .
D: TRBD2
V: TRBV6-1
CDR3: CASSERGESNEQFF

J: TRBJ1-3
size: .
D: TRBD1
V: TRBV28
CDR3: CASKTGAYGNTIYF

J: TRBJ1-1
size: .
D: TRBD1
V: TRBV5-1
CDR3: CASTQDREVTEAFF

J: TRBJ1-6
size: .
D: .
V: TRBV28
CDR3: CASSLGGRANSPLHF

J: TRBJ1-5
size: .
D: TRBD1
V: TRBV25-1
CDR3: CARPDRVLSYSQPQHF